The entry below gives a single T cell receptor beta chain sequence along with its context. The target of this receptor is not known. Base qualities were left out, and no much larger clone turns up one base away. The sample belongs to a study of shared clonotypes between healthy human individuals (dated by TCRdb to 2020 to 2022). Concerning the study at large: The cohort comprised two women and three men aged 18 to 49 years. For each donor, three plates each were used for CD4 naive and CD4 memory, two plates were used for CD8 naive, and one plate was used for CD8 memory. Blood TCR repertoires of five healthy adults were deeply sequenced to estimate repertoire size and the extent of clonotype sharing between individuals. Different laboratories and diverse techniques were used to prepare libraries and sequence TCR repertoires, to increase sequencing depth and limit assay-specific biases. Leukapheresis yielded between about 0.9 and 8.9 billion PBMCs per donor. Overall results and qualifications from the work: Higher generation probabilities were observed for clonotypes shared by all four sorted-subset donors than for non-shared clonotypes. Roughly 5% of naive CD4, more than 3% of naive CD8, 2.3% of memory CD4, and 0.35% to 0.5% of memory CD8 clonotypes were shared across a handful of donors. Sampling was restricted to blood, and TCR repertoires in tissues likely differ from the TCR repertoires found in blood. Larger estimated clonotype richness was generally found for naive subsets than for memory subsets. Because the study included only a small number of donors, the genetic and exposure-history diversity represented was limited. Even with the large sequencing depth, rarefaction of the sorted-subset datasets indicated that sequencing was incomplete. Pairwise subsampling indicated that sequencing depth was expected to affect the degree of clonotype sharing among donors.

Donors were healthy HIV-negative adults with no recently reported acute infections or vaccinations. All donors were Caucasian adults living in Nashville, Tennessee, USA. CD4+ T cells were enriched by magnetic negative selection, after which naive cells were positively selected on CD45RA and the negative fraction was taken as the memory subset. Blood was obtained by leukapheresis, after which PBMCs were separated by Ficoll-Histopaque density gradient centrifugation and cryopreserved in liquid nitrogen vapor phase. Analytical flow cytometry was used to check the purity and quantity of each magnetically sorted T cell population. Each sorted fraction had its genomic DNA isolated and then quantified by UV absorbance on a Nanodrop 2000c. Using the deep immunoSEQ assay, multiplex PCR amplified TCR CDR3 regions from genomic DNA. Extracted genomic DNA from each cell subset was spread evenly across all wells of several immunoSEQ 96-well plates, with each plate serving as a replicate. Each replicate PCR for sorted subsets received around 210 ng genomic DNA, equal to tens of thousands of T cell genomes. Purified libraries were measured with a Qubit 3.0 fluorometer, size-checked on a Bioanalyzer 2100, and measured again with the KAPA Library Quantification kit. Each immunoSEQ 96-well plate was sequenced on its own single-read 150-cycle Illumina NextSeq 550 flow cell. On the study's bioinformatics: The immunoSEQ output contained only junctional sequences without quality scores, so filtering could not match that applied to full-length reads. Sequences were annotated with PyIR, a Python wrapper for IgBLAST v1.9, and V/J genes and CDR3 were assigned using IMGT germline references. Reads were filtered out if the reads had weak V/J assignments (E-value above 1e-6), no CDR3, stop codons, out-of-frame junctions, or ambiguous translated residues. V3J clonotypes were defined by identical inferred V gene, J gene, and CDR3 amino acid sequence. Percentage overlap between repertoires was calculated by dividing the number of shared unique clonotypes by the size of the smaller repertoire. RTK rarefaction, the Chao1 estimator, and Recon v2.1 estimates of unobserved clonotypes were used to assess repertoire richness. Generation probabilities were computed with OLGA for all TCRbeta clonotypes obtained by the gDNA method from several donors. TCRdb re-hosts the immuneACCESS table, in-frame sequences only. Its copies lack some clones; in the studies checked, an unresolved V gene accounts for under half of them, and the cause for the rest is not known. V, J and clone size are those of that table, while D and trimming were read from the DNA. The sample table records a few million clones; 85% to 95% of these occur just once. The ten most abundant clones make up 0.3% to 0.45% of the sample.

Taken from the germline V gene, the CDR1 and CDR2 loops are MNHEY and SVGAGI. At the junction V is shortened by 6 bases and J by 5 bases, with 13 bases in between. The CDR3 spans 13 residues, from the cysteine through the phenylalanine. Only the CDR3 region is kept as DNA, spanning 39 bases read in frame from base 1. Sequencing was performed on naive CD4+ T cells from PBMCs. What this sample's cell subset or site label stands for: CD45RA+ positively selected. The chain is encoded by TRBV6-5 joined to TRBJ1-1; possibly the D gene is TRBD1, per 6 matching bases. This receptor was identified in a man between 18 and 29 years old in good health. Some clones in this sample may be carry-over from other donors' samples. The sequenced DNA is TGTGCCAGCAGATACAGGGCTAATACTGAAGCTTTCTTT. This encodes CASRYRANTEAFF.